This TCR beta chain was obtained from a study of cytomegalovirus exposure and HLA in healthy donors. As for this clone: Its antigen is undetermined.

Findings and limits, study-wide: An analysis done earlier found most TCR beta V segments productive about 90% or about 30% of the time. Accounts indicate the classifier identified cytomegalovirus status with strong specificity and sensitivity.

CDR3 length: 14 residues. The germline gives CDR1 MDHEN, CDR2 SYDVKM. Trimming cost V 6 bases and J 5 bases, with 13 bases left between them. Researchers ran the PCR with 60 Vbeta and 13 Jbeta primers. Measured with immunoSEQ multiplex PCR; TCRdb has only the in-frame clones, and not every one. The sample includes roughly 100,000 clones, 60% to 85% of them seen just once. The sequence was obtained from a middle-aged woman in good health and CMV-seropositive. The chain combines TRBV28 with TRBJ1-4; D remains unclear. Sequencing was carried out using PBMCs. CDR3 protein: CASSPHEPNEKLFF. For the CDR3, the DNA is TGTGCCAGCAGCCCCCACGAGCCAAATGAAAAACTGTTTTTT. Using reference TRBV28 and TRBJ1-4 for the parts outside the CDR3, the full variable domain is DVKVTQSSRYLVKRTGEKVFLECVQDMDHENMFWYRQDPGLGLRLIYFSYDVKMKEKGDIPEGYSVSREKKERFSLILESASTNQTSMYLCASSPHEPNEKLFFGSGTQLSVL.